The 10 T cell receptor beta chains below were found in one sample sequenced in a study of T cell changes during pregnancy in multiple sclerosis. The method was immunoSEQ multiplex PCR; TCRdb's version includes in-frame clones alone and lacks a portion of them. The sample includes around 70,000 clones, 94% of them seen just once. The sequencing here drew on peripheral blood, taken in the third trimester of pregnancy. These receptors all come from a female donor with multiple sclerosis, enrolled in a pregnancy study.

This rearrangement joins TRBV7-2 to TRBJ1-3; no clear D. Looked up from germline, CDR1 is SGHTA and CDR2 is FQGNSA. V lost 3 bases to trimming and J lost 0 bases, with 12 bases between them. The CDR3 covers 16 residues. The CDR3 sequence is CASSFYQVSSGNTIYF. The CDR3 coding sequence is TGTGCCAGCAGCTTCTACCAGGTCAGCTCTGGAAACACCATATATTTT.

The chain couples TRBV7-2 to TRBJ2-7; the match to TRBD2 covers 7 bases. Germline-derived CDR1 and CDR2 are SGHTA and FQGNSA. V was clipped by 4 bases and J by 5 bases; unmatched bases: 5. The CDR3 contains 13 residues. CDR3 sequence: CASSWRGGHEQYF. CDR3 coding DNA: TGTGCCAGCAGCTGGCGCGGGGGACACGAGCAGTACTTC.

The rearrangement joins TRBV5-6 to TRBJ2-7; D perhaps matches TRBD1 (6 bases). Germline V gene data show CDR1 as SGHDT and CDR2 as YYEEEE. V lost 2 bases and J lost 2, with 11 bases in between. The CDR3 runs 14 residues. The CDR3 loop reads CASSLRTDPYEQYF. Written as DNA, the CDR3 is TGTGCCAGCAGCTTAAGGACAGATCCCTACGAGCAGTACTTC.

V is TRBV7-3 and J is TRBJ2-1, with D tentatively TRBD1 (6 bases). Germline lookup yields CDR1 SGHTA and CDR2 FQGTGA. This CDR3 has 17 residues. Trimming removed 1 base from V and 1 base from J, with 14 bases in between. The CDR3, as DNA: TGTGCCAGCAGCTTAAACCGCCGACAGGATTCCTACAATGAGCAGTTCTTC. Its translation is CASSLNRRQDSYNEQFF.

This clone was seen a single time. This chain uses TRBV6-6 with TRBJ2-5; D possibly corresponds to TRBD2 (6 bases). The CDR3 has 11 amino acids. CDR1 MNHNY and CDR2 SVGAGI come from the germline V gene (reference sequence). Trimming took off 7 bases at V and 4 bases at J, with 7 bases between the two ends. As DNA, the CDR3 is TGTGCCAGCACTAGCGCAGAGACCCAGTACTTC. Translation gives CASTSAETQYF.

The gene calls are TRBV27 and TRBJ2-5; D unclear. The CDR3 extends over 13 amino acids. CDR1 MNHEY and CDR2 SMNVEV come from the germline V gene (reference sequence). V lost 4 bases, J lost 5 bases, and 11 bases lay in between. In nucleotides, the CDR3 is TGTGCCAGCAGTTCTCAGACTGGCGAGACCCAGTACTTC. Its translation is CASSSQTGETQYF.

This chain joins TRBV27 and TRBJ2-1; 7 nucleotides match TRBD2. Germline CDR1 reads MNHEY; CDR2 reads SMNVEV (reference sequence). The CDR3 consists of 15 residues. Trimming took 11 bases from V and 2 from J; bases not matched to a gene: 12. The CDR3 DNA reads as TGTGCCTCCCGACCATCCGGGAGGACCTACAATGAGCAGTTCTTC. It yields the protein CASRPSGRTYNEQFF.

As DNA, the CDR3 is TGTGCCAGCAGCTCCAGTCCAGCGGGGGTTATCTACGAGCAGTACTTC. As protein: CASSSSPAGVIYEQYF. The rearrangement joins TRBV7-2 to TRBJ2-7; 8 nucleotides match TRBD2. Germline V gene data show CDR1 as SGHTA and CDR2 as FQGNSA. J gave up 3 bases and V 4 bases, and 11 bases lay outside the gene matches. The CDR3 is 16 residues long.

V gene TRBV19 combines with J gene TRBJ2-2; maybe TRBD2 (6 bases). There are 15 residues in the CDR3. The germline gives CDR1 LNHDA, CDR2 SQIVND (reference sequence). Trimming shortened V by 3 bases and J by 5 bases, and 13 bases separated the two germline ends. The CDR3 here is CASSILPGTTGELFF. In nucleotides, the CDR3 is TGTGCCAGTAGTATTCTTCCCGGGACTACCGGGGAGCTGTTTTTT.

The V gene is TRBV7-8, the J gene TRBJ2-7; a weak D match, TRBD1 (6 bases). Germline V gives CDR1 SGHVS, CDR2 FQNEAQ. V gave up 6 bases and J gave up 4 bases, with 16 bases separating them. The CDR3 spans 14 residues. CDR3 protein: CASSRGGQWYEQYF. The DNA of the CDR3 is TGTGCCAGCAGTAGAGGGGGTCAATGGTACGAGCAGTACTTC.